Presented here are 28 T cell receptor beta chains from one specimen sequenced in a study of blood T cell repertoires in COVID-19. Sequencing was performed with immunoSEQ multiplex PCR; in TCRdb, only in-frame clones are kept and a portion is missing. The table includes under 300,000 clones, 65% to 90% detected once. Sequenced sample: PBMCs or T cells enriched from blood (not recorded which). These receptors originate from a man aged 18 to 29 who had recovered from COVID-19.

The CDR3 DNA follows: TGTGCCAGCAGCACAAGACAGGGCGGCTATGGCTACACCTTC. It encodes CASSTRQGGYGYTF. V gene TRBV11-2 combines with J gene TRBJ1-2, with 7 nucleotides matching TRBD1. Trimming at V came to 5 bases and at J to 4 bases, leaving 7 bases not matched to a gene. The germline gives CDR1 SGHAT, CDR2 FQNNGV. CDR3 length: 14 residues. The full variable domain, with the rest looked up from reference TRBV11-2 and TRBJ1-2, is EAGVAQSPRYKIIEKRQSVAFWCNPISGHATLYWYQQILGQGPKLLIQFQNNGVVDDSQLPKDRFSAERLKGVDSTLKIQPAKLEDSAVYLCASSTRQGGYGYTFGSGTRLTVV.

The chain carries TRBV2 and TRBJ1-5; 10 bases line up with TRBD1. Germline values: CDR1 SNHLY, CDR2 FYNNEI. Unmatched junction bases numbered 6, after V lost 5 bases and J lost 5 bases. This CDR3 is built from 15 residues. The CDR3 DNA follows: TGTGCCAGCAGTAGGGACAGGGGCGAATATCAGCCCCAGCATTTT. It codes for CASSRDRGEYQPQHF. Variable domain in full (rest from reference TRBV2 and TRBJ1-5): EPEVTQTPSHQVTQMGQEVILRCVPISNHLYFYWYRQILGQKVEFLVSFYNNEISEKSEIFDDQFSVERPDGSNFTLKIRSTKLEDSAMYFCASSRDRGEYQPQHFGDGTRLSIL.

This sequence joins TRBV11-1 and TRBJ2-1; 9 bases line up with TRBD2. CDR3 length equals 15 residues. Germline lookup yields CDR1 SGHAT and CDR2 FQDESV (reference sequence). V was pared by 4 bases and J by 2 bases, with 3 bases of the junction left unmatched. DNA for the CDR3: TGTGCCAGCAGCTCAGCGGGAGGCACCTACAATGAGCAGTTCTTC. This codes for CASSSAGGTYNEQFF.

This chain joins TRBV7-9 and TRBJ2-1, with D maybe TRBD1 (5 bases). Per the germline V gene, CDR1 is SEHNR and CDR2 is FQNEAQ (reference sequence). Trimming pared 8 bases from V and 0 bases from J, leaving 11 bases between. This CDR3 is built from 14 residues. The DNA for the CDR3 is TGTGCCAGCGTGGGGCGAACCTCCTACAATGAGCAGTTCTTC. Amino acid sequence: CASVGRTSYNEQFF.

The chain uses TRBV28 and TRBJ2-7; weak D call: TRBD1 (5 bases). Germline CDR1 and CDR2: MDHEN and SYDVKM. This CDR3 contains 12 residues. Between the trimmed V and J ends, which lost 7 bases and 2 bases, there was a span of 9 bases. The CDR3 protein is CASKGPTYEQYF. The CDR3 coding sequence is TGTGCCAGCAAGGGGCCGACCTACGAGCAGTACTTC.

Only a few counts were recorded for this clone. The genes are TRBV3-1 (or the pseudogene TRBV3-2) and TRBJ2-7; D ambiguous. The CDR3 runs 14 residues. Trimming took off 4 bases at V and 2 bases at J, with 12 bases between the two ends. In germline, CDR1 is LGHDT, CDR2 YNNKEL (reference sequence). The CDR3 DNA reads TGTGCCAGCAGCCCCAATCAAATTGCCTACGAGCAGTACTTC. It yields the protein CASSPNQIAYEQYF.

The chain combines TRBV7-9 with TRBJ1-6; 8 bases fit TRBD1. CDR3 length equals 14 residues. Trimming cost V 5 bases and J 8 bases; bases outside gene matches: 5. Germline loops: CDR1 SEHNR, CDR2 FQNEAQ (reference sequence). The CDR3 reads CASSLQGVDSPLHF. CDR3 nucleotides: TGTGCCAGCAGCCTACAGGGGGTAGATTCACCCCTCCACTTT.

This rearrangement joins TRBV5-1 to TRBJ1-4; perhaps TRBD1 as D (6 bases). This CDR3 has 16 amino acids. Germline CDR1 is SGHRS and CDR2 is YFSETQ. Trimming cost V 2 bases and J 8 bases, with 19 bases left between them. The CDR3 DNA reads TGCGCCAGCAGCTTACAGGGTAAAGTGCCAGCGGAAAAACTGTTTTTT. Encoded protein: CASSLQGKVPAEKLFF. The full variable domain, rest sourced from reference TRBV5-1 and TRBJ1-4, is KAGVTQTPRYLIKTRGQQVTLSCSPISGHRSVSWYQQTPGQGLQFLFEYFSETQRNKGNFPGRFSGRQFSNSRSEMNVSTLELGDSALYLCASSLQGKVPAEKLFFGSGTQLSVL.

This sequence joins TRBV9 and TRBJ1-5, with D perhaps TRBD1 (6 bases). V lost 5 bases, J lost 4 bases, and 10 bases lay in between. Germline CDR1 reads SGDLS; CDR2 reads YYNGEE. This CDR3 is 13 amino acids long. CDR3 nucleotides: TGTGCCAGCAGGCAGACAGGTAATCAGCCCCAGCATTTT. This codes for CASRQTGNQPQHF.

The chain joins TRBV10-2 to TRBJ1-6; no firm D call. The length of the CDR3 is 15 residues. Per germline, CDR1 WSHSY and CDR2 SAAADI. Between the trimmed V and J ends, which lost 5 bases and 0 bases, there was a span of 8 bases. The CDR3 loop reads CASSFKSSYNSPLHF. The CDR3 DNA reads TGCGCCAGCAGTTTCAAGAGCTCCTATAATTCACCCCTCCACTTT.

V is TRBV24-1 and J is TRBJ2-7, with D perhaps TRBD1 (5 bases). CDR1 and CDR2 (germline): KGHDR, SFDVKD. Trimming left V 7 bases short and J 3 bases short, with 12 bases between. The CDR3 runs 13 residues. The CDR3 DNA reads TGTGCCACCAGCCACGGACATAGCTACGAGCAGTACTTC. Translated, it gives CATSHGHSYEQYF.

The CDR3 coding sequence is TGTGCCAGCAGCTTGATGGCGGGGGGGCTATCTGGCACAGATACGCAGTATTTT. Amino acids: CASSLMAGGLSGTDTQYF. V gene TRBV5-4 combines with J gene TRBJ2-3; TRBD2 matches at 9 bases. The germline CDR1 and CDR2 sequences are SGHNT and YYREEE (reference sequence). Trimming cost V 1 base and J 1 base; bases outside gene matches: 10. This CDR3 is 18 amino acids long.

This rearrangement joins TRBV21-1 to TRBJ1-1; TRBD1 was called by the table and not checked on the DNA. TRBV21-1 is described as a pseudogene. This CDR3 comprises 13 residues. The CDR3 nucleotides read TGTGCCAGCAGTGACAGCCAGAAAACTGAAGCTTTCTTT. Amino acids: CASSDSQKTEAFF.

This chain connects TRBV7-8 to TRBJ2-2, with D possibly being TRBD1 (6 bases). This CDR3 is 12 amino acids long. Per germline, CDR1 SGHVS and CDR2 FQNEAQ. Trimming stripped 5 bases from V and 6 bases from J, with 7 bases between. For the CDR3, the DNA is TGTGCCAGCAGCCACAGGGCCGGGGAGCTGTTTTTT. Its translation: CASSHRAGELFF.

The rearrangement uses TRBV12-3 or TRBV12-4 and TRBJ2-7, with D perhaps matching TRBD1 (6 bases). Trimming shortened V by 2 bases and J by 5 bases, and 10 bases separated the two germline ends. There are 13 residues in the CDR3. The chain's CDR3 is CASSLMQGNEQYF. The CDR3 DNA reads TGTGCCAGCAGTTTAATGCAGGGGAACGAGCAGTACTTC.

The genes are TRBV5-8 and TRBJ2-3, with D hard to call. Trimming cost V 0 bases and J 0 bases, with 8 bases left between them. Germline V gives CDR1 SGHTS, CDR2 YDEGEE. The CDR3 consists of 15 residues. DNA for the CDR3: TGTGCCAGCAGCTTGGCGGCAGGCAGCACAGATACGCAGTATTTT. Protein: CASSLAAGSTDTQYF.

The chain uses TRBV3-1 (or the pseudogene TRBV3-2) and TRBJ2-1, with 11 bases aligning to TRBD2. With V trimmed by 1 base and J by 0 bases, 5 bases remained unmatched. CDR3 length equals 18 residues. Germline assignment: CDR1 LGHDT and CDR2 YNNKEL (reference sequence). The CDR3 sequence is CASSQVYSGRGSYNEQFF. In DNA form, the CDR3 reads TGTGCCAGCAGCCAAGTTTATAGCGGGAGGGGCTCCTACAATGAGCAGTTCTTC.

The CDR3 spells CASSYSQGDTGELFF. Written as DNA, the CDR3 is TGTGCCAGCAGTTACAGTCAGGGGGACACCGGGGAGCTGTTTTTT. V usage is TRBV6-5 and J usage is TRBJ2-2; 7 bases are shared with TRBD1. V shed 2 bases and J 3 bases; nucleotides not matched to a gene: 3. Per germline, CDR1 MNHEY and CDR2 SVGAGI. The CDR3 has 15 amino acids.

V usage is TRBV7-9 and J usage is TRBJ1-4; D may be TRBD1 (6 bases). V dropped 5 bases and J dropped 7 bases, with 11 bases sitting between them. The CDR3 has 13 residues. Germline-derived CDR1 and CDR2 are SEHNR and FQNEAQ (reference sequence). CDR3 sequence reads: CASSQDRFEKLFF. The CDR3 DNA is TGTGCCAGCAGCCAGGACAGATTTGAAAAACTGTTTTTT.

The chain links TRBV25-1 to TRBJ2-2; perhaps TRBD2 as D (5 bases). Germline assignment: CDR1 MGHDK and CDR2 SYGVNS. The CDR3 runs to 12 residues. CDR3 nucleotide sequence: TGTGGGACCCAGGCGGGCACCGGGGAGCTGTTTTTT. This sequence encodes CGTQAGTGELFF.

This chain joins TRBV2 and TRBJ2-2; 7 bases match TRBD1. Germline CDR1 is SNHLY and CDR2 is FYNNEI. The CDR3 loop spans 13 amino acids. J lost 6 bases, V lost 7 bases, and 5 bases had no gene match. The CDR3 DNA is TGTGCCAGCACTAAGACAGGGCCCGGGGAGCTGTTTTTT. Translating gives CASTKTGPGELFF.

The chain couples TRBV7-2 to TRBJ2-1; TRBD2 matches 12 bases. This CDR3 has 15 residues. CDR1 is SGHTA and CDR2 is FQGNSA in the germline V gene. V lost 4 bases, J lost 7 bases, and 5 bases stayed unmatched. This chain's CDR3 is CASSYWTSGANEQFF. As DNA, the CDR3 is TGTGCCAGCAGCTACTGGACTAGCGGGGCTAATGAGCAGTTCTTC.

The chain carries TRBV5-5 and TRBJ1-3; tentative D call: TRBD1 (5 bases). This CDR3 contains 15 residues. With 5 bases removed from V and 2 bases from J, the gap between germline ends came to 14 bases. The germline V gene encodes CDR1 SGHKS and CDR2 YYEKEE (reference sequence). For the CDR3, the DNA is TGTGCCAGCAGACAAACAGGCTCCCCTGGAAACACCATATATTTT. This codes for CASRQTGSPGNTIYF. The variable domain in full, completed from reference TRBV5-5 and TRBJ1-3, reads DAGVTQSPTHLIKTRGQQVTLRCSPISGHKSVSWYQQVLGQGPQFIFQYYEKEERGRGNFPDRFSARQFPNYSSELNVNALLLGDSALYLCASRQTGSPGNTIYFGEGSWLTVV.

The chain uses TRBV14 and TRBJ2-7, with a possible D match to TRBD1 (6 bases). V lost 4 bases and J 3 bases, leaving 13 bases between the germline ends. The CDR3 consists of 14 residues. Germline values: CDR1 SGHDN, CDR2 FVKESK. CDR3 loop: CASSRTEISYEQYF. Here the CDR3 DNA reads TGTGCCAGCAGCCGGACAGAAATCAGCTACGAGCAGTACTTC.

The CDR3 loop is CASSVASGRSTGELFF. DNA of the CDR3: TGTGCCAGCAGCGTAGCTAGCGGGAGGAGCACCGGGGAGCTGTTTTTT. The V and J genes are TRBV9 and TRBJ2-2, with 11 positions matching TRBD2. Trimming cost V 0 bases and J 4 bases; bases outside gene matches: 2. CDR1 SGDLS and CDR2 YYNGEE come from the germline V gene. This CDR3 comprises 16 residues.

The gene calls are TRBV11-3 and TRBJ2-1, with TRBD1 identical over 8 bases. The CDR3 is 17 amino acids. V gave up 4 bases and J gave up 8 bases; unmatched junction bases: 16. Germline loops: CDR1 SGHNT, CDR2 YENEEA. The CDR3 DNA follows: TGTGCCAGCAGCTCCAACGGCGGCAGGGGGCCACTCGATGAGCAGTTCTTC. This encodes CASSSNGGRGPLDEQFF.

This clone has just one count. J is TRBJ1-5 and V is TRBV2; the D is unclear. Trimming left V 7 bases short and J 5 bases short, with 18 bases between. CDR1 is SNHLY, CDR2 FYNNEI, per germline. The CDR3 sequence is 15 residues long. In nucleotides, the CDR3 is TGTGCCAGCACGCGGGGTGTGAGGGTTTATCAGCCCCAGCATTTT. Translation gives CASTRGVRVYQPQHF.

The V and J genes are TRBV10-3 and TRBJ1-6; 11 bases agree with TRBD1. Trimming took 5 bases from V and 6 from J; bases not matched to a gene: 3. This CDR3 contains 15 residues. Germline V lookup: CDR1 ENHRY, CDR2 SYGVKD. CDR3 region: CAISLGTGGNSPLHF. CDR3 DNA: TGTGCCATCAGTTTGGGGACAGGGGGTAATTCACCCCTCCACTTT.